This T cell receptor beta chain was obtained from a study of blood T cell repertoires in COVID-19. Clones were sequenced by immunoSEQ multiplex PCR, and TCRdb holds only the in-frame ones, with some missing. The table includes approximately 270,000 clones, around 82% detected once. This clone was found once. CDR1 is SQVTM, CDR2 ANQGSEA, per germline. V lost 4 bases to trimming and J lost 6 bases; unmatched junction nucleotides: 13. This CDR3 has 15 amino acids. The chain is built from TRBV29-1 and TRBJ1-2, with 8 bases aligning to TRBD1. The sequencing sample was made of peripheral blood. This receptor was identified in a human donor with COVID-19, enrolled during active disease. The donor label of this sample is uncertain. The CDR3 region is CSVVVGAGGLDGYTF. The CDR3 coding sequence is TGCAGCGTTGTGGTCGGGGCAGGGGGCTTGGATGGCTACACCTTC.